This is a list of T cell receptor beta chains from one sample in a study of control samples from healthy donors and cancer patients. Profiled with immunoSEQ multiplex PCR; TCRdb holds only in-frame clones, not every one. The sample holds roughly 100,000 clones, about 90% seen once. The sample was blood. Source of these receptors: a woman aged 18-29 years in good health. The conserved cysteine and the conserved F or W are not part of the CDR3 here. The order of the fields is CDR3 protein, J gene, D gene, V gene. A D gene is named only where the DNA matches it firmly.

CDR3aa: AISDDGWMNTEAF
j_gene: TRBJ1-1
d_gene: .
v_gene: TRBV10-3

CDR3aa: ASSHPWGESHEQY
j_gene: TRBJ2-7
d_gene: .
v_gene: TRBV28

CDR3aa: ASSLAPSLYEQY
j_gene: TRBJ2-7
d_gene: .
v_gene: TRBV11-2

CDR3aa: ASSYSILADHYEQY
j_gene: TRBJ2-7
d_gene: .
v_gene: TRBV6-2/TRBV6-3

CDR3aa: ASSAGLAGGTDTQY
j_gene: TRBJ2-3
d_gene: TRBD2
v_gene: TRBV9

CDR3aa: ASSARGEGTYDTQY
j_gene: TRBJ2-3
d_gene: TRBD2
v_gene: TRBV28

CDR3aa: ASSIGGRGGADTQY
j_gene: TRBJ2-3
d_gene: TRBD2
v_gene: TRBV19

CDR3aa: ASSLRQQGLGNTIY
j_gene: TRBJ1-3
d_gene: .
v_gene: TRBV5-4

CDR3aa: ASAPGYDQPQH
j_gene: TRBJ1-5
d_gene: .
v_gene: TRBV6-6

CDR3aa: ASGLWGISYNEQF
j_gene: TRBJ2-1
d_gene: .
v_gene: TRBV12-5

CDR3aa: AWSIGLAGDYEQY
j_gene: TRBJ2-7
d_gene: TRBD2
v_gene: TRBV30

CDR3aa: ASDPGQQETQY
j_gene: TRBJ2-5
d_gene: TRBD1
v_gene: TRBV25-1

CDR3aa: ASSFTGAVATNEKLF
j_gene: TRBJ1-4
d_gene: TRBD1
v_gene: TRBV7-9

CDR3aa: ASSKFRRGGLGSPLH
j_gene: TRBJ1-6
d_gene: .
v_gene: TRBV21-1

CDR3aa: ASSFPTSLAGGSHNEQF
j_gene: TRBJ2-1
d_gene: TRBD2
v_gene: TRBV28

CDR3aa: AISVGASGDEQF
j_gene: TRBJ2-1
d_gene: TRBD2
v_gene: TRBV10-3

CDR3aa: ASSHLLPREKATQY
j_gene: TRBJ2-5
d_gene: .
v_gene: TRBV14

CDR3aa: ASSQRAVPGEKLF
j_gene: TRBJ1-4
d_gene: .
v_gene: TRBV4-3

CDR3aa: ASSQGTLHTGELF
j_gene: TRBJ2-2
d_gene: .
v_gene: TRBV28

CDR3aa: ASRASGGAGGTDTQY
j_gene: TRBJ2-3
d_gene: TRBD2
v_gene: TRBV6-4

CDR3aa: ASSRWGGYYEQY
j_gene: TRBJ2-7
d_gene: TRBD2
v_gene: TRBV18

CDR3aa: ASTETLAGGAKNIQY
j_gene: TRBJ2-4
d_gene: TRBD2
v_gene: TRBV2

CDR3aa: ASSIGLAGAYEQY
j_gene: TRBJ2-7
d_gene: TRBD2
v_gene: TRBV19

CDR3aa: ASSLYWGGQGGEKLF
j_gene: TRBJ1-4
d_gene: TRBD1
v_gene: TRBV27

CDR3aa: AWSGSYEQY
j_gene: TRBJ2-7
d_gene: .
v_gene: TRBV30

CDR3aa: ATRGLAGDTQY
j_gene: TRBJ2-3
d_gene: .
v_gene: TRBV24-1

CDR3aa: ASSEQGPASYNEQF
j_gene: TRBJ2-1
d_gene: .
v_gene: TRBV2

CDR3aa: ASSTEGLGTNEKLF
j_gene: TRBJ1-4
d_gene: .
v_gene: TRBV19

CDR3aa: ASSSPGGVGYT
j_gene: TRBJ1-2
d_gene: TRBD1
v_gene: TRBV5-4

CDR3aa: ASSGQGASGELF
j_gene: TRBJ2-2
d_gene: TRBD1
v_gene: TRBV6-4

CDR3aa: ASSLALLETQY
j_gene: TRBJ2-5
d_gene: .
v_gene: TRBV7-9

CDR3aa: ASSYSGTSGSDTQY
j_gene: TRBJ2-3
d_gene: TRBD2
v_gene: TRBV6-5

CDR3aa: ASSQGEASGYEQY
j_gene: TRBJ2-7
d_gene: .
v_gene: TRBV4-2

CDR3aa: ASRADGAEKTQY
j_gene: TRBJ2-5
d_gene: .
v_gene: TRBV5-1

CDR3aa: ASSESIGTTNEKLF
j_gene: TRBJ1-4
d_gene: .
v_gene: TRBV10-2

CDR3aa: SALGGAGGVEQY
j_gene: TRBJ2-7
d_gene: TRBD2
v_gene: TRBV29-1

CDR3aa: ATSSRITGGGYT
j_gene: TRBJ1-2
d_gene: TRBD1
v_gene: TRBV15

CDR3aa: ASSLGGDQPQH
j_gene: TRBJ1-5
d_gene: .
v_gene: TRBV11-3

CDR3aa: ASSPPGLAANTGELF
j_gene: TRBJ2-2
d_gene: TRBD2
v_gene: TRBV18

CDR3aa: ASRTEPDTQY
j_gene: TRBJ2-3
d_gene: .
v_gene: TRBV2

CDR3aa: ATSTGTGNTIY
j_gene: TRBJ1-3
d_gene: .
v_gene: TRBV15

CDR3aa: ASSLTGVTEAF
j_gene: TRBJ1-1
d_gene: TRBD1
v_gene: TRBV7-2

CDR3aa: ASSLAFGELAEKLF
j_gene: TRBJ1-4
d_gene: .
v_gene: TRBV7-9

CDR3aa: ASSLGATEAF
j_gene: TRBJ1-1
d_gene: .
v_gene: TRBV12-3/TRBV12-4

CDR3aa: ASSEGVGQGTYEQY
j_gene: TRBJ2-7
d_gene: TRBD1
v_gene: TRBV10-1

CDR3aa: ASSPPSNTGELF
j_gene: TRBJ2-2
d_gene: .
v_gene: TRBV18

CDR3aa: ASSPGTGVYGYT
j_gene: TRBJ1-2
d_gene: TRBD1
v_gene: TRBV5-1

CDR3aa: ASSILEGYEQY
j_gene: TRBJ2-7
d_gene: .
v_gene: TRBV19

CDR3aa: ASSSYFHTEAF
j_gene: TRBJ1-1
d_gene: .
v_gene: TRBV3-1/TRBV3-2

CDR3aa: ASSSYRVALEGYT
j_gene: TRBJ1-2
d_gene: .
v_gene: TRBV6-5